This T cell receptor beta chain is from a study of cytomegalovirus exposure and HLA in healthy donors. General study results and limits: Common viral pathogens (according to a later analysis) appeared linked to several of the most significant clusters. Researchers reported in a later analysis that a missense DCLRE1C variant was tied to TCR beta V- and J-gene trimming. When a later analysis compared HLA-associated TCR beta chains with equally common others, the HLA-associated chains turned out to be more clonally expanded and to have lower generation probabilities.

Germline CDR1 is LNHDA and CDR2 is SQIVND (reference sequence). The CDR3 is 14 amino acids. The trim removed 6 bases at V and 9 bases at J, leaving 7 bases unmatched. Primers: 60 Vbeta forward and 13 Jbeta reverse. Only in-frame clones appear in the TCRdb table, and some are missing; sequencing was by immunoSEQ multiplex PCR. The repertoire consists of under 300,000 clones, with around 90% occurring once and the leading ten covering 1.5% to 2%. Likely unrecorded immune exposures existed in these nominally healthy donors. About this clone: As yet, its antigen is unknown.

This TCR was recovered from a girl aged 2-9 years in good health and CMV-seronegative. Sequenced sample: PBMCs. The chain combines TRBV19 with TRBJ2-1; 11 bases agree with TRBD2. The chain's CDR3 is CASRGLAEGGEQFF. CDR3 sequence (DNA): TGTGCCAGTAGGGGACTAGCGGAGGGGGGTGAGCAGTTCTTC.